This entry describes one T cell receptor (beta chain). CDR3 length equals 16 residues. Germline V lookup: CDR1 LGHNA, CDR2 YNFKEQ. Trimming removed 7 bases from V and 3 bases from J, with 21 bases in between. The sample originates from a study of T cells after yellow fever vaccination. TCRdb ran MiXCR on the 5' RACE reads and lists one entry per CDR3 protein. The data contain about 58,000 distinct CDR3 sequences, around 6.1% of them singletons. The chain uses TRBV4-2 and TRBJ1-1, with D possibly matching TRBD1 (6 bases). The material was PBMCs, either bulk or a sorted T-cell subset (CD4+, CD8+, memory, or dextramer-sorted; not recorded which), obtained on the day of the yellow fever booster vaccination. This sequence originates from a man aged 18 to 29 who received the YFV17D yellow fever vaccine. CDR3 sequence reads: CASKLGQGKWDTEAFF. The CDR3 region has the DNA TGTGCCAGCAAACTAGGGCAGGGGAAATGGGACACTGAAGCTTTCTTT.